These 2 T cell receptor beta chains originate from one sample sequenced in a study of T cell changes during pregnancy in multiple sclerosis. Clones were read by immunoSEQ multiplex PCR, and TCRdb kept only the in-frame ones, dropping some. The sample carries around 69,000 clones, approximately 91% recorded once. Specimen: peripheral blood, collected in the third trimester of pregnancy. The receptor source for this set is a female donor with multiple sclerosis, enrolled in a pregnancy study.

This chain links TRBV2 with TRBJ1-1; D unresolved. CDR1 SNHLY and CDR2 FYNNEI come from the germline V gene. Trimming cost V 7 bases and J 4 bases, with 13 bases left between them. The CDR3 is 13 residues long. The CDR3 bases are TGTGCCAGCACCACGGGAGTGGGCACTGAAGCTTTCTTT. Amino acids: CASTTGVGTEAFF.

The genes are TRBV5-5 and TRBJ2-3; 11 bases align to TRBD2. Germline values: CDR1 SGHKS, CDR2 YYEKEE (reference sequence). Trimming cost V 0 bases and J 6 bases; bases outside gene matches: 3. The CDR3 length is 15 residues. In nucleotides, the CDR3 is TGTGCCAGCAGCTTGGCACTAGCGGGGGCGGATACGCAGTATTTT. This translates into CASSLALAGADTQYF.